This T cell receptor beta chain emerged from a study of identical twins. Study-level results: Invariant populations such as MAIT and iNKT cells could partly muddle zero-insertion analyses.

This clonotype was seen more than once but under ten times. Its cognate antigen is unknown. Each CDR3 protein gets one entry after TCRdb re-called the 5' RACE reads with MiXCR. The data hold about 810,000 distinct CDR3 sequences, with approximately 13% observed a single time. The CDR3 is 16 residues long. Germline CDR1 is MNHEY and CDR2 is SMNVEV (reference sequence). V dropped 6 bases and J dropped 3; count of bases not matched to a gene: 10. This same sample was also part of a study on yellow fever vaccine responses in identical twins.

The source material was PBMCs. The receptor was derived from a woman aged 18 to 35 in good health. V and J are TRBV27 and TRBJ2-7; the match to TRBD1 covers 11 bases. This CDR3 reads CASRINVGTGGYEQYF. In nucleotides, the CDR3 is TGTGCCAGCAGGATAAACGTCGGGACAGGGGGCTACGAGCAGTACTTC.